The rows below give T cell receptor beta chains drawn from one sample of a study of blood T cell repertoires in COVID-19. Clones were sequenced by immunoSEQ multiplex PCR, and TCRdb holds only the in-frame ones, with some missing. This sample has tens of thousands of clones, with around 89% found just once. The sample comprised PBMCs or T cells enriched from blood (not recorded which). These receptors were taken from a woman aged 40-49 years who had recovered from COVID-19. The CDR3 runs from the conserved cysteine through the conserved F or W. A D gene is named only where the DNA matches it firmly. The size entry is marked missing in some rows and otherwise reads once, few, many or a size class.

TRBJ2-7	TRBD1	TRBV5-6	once	TGTGCCAGCAGTTCGCCTACCGGGACAGCATACTACGAGCAGTACTTC	CASSSPTGTAYYEQYF
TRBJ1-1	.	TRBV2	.	TGTGCCAGCAGGGCAGGGTTAGACACTGAAGCTTTCTTT	CASRAGLDTEAFF
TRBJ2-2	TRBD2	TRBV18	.	TGTGCCAGCTCACCCCCATGGGGAGGGGACGACACCGGGGAGCTGTTTTTT	CASSPPWGGDDTGELFF
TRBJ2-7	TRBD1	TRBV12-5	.	TGTGCTAGTGGTCCTTCAGGGGGCTACGAGCAGTACTTC	CASGPSGGYEQYF
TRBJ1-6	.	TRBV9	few	TGTGCCAGCAGCGCGGGACTGCTCTCCTATAATTCACCCCTCCACTTT	CASSAGLLSYNSPLHF
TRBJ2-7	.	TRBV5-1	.	TGCGCCAGCTCCGTGGGGGCTAACAACTACGAGCAGTACTTC	CASSVGANNYEQYF
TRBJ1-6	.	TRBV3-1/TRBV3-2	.	TGTGCCAGCAGCCAAGGGGCAGTTAATTCACCCCTCCACTTT	CASSQGAVNSPLHF
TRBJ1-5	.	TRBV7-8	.	TGTGCCAGCAGCTTACCAGGTTTGCAGCCCCAGCATTTT	CASSLPGLQPQHF
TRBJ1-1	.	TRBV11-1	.	TGTGCCAGCAGCTCCTCACAGGGACCCACTGAAGCTTTCTTT	CASSSSQGPTEAFF
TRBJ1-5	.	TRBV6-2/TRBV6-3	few	TGTGCCAGCACCCCCGGGGGGCGCAATCAGCCCCAGCATTTT	CASTPGGRNQPQHF
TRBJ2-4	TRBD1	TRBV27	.	TGTGCCAGCAGCCAGGGGGCCGGGTACATTCAGTACTTC	CASSQGAGYIQYF
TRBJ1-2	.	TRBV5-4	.	TGTGCCAGCAGCCTTCTGACAAATCCTAACTATGGCTACACCTTC	CASSLLTNPNYGYTF
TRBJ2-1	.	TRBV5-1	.	TGCGCCAGCAGCTTACGAGCCAATGAGCAGTTCTTC	CASSLRANEQFF
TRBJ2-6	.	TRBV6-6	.	TGTGCCAGCGCAAATCCGCGATCTGGGGCCAACGTCCTGACTTTC	CASANPRSGANVLTF
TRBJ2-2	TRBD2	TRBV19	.	TGTGCCAGTAGTATATCGTTGGGGCTAGCGGGGGCTTCCGGGGAGCTGTTTTTT	CASSISLGLAGASGELFF
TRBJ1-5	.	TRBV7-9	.	TGTGCCAGCAGTCTTACCCAAGGAGATCAGCCCCAGCATTTT	CASSLTQGDQPQHF
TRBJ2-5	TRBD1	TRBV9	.	TGTGCCAGCAGCGGATATCGGACAGGGGTTGGGGAGACCCAGTACTTC	CASSGYRTGVGETQYF
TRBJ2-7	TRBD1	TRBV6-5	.	TGTGCCAGCAGTTACTCCTCAGACAGGGGGCGCGACGAGCAGTACTTC	CASSYSSDRGRDEQYF
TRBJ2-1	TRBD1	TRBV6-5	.	TGTGCCAGCAGTTACCAGAAGACAGGGGGCAATGAGCAGTTCTTC	CASSYQKTGGNEQFF
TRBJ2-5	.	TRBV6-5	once	TGTGCCAGCAGTACTGGAGAGACCCAGTACTTC	CASSTGETQYF
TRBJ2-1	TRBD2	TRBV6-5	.	TGTGCCAGCAGTCGCCGGGGGGGCCAGTGGAATGAGCAGTTCTTC	CASSRRGGQWNEQFF
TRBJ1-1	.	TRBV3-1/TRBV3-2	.	TGTGCCAGCAGCCAAGATCGGGGGGCCACTGAAGCTTTCTTT	CASSQDRGATEAFF
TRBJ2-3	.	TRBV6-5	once	TGTGCCAGCAGCCAGGACAGCACTAGCACAGATACGCAGTATTTT	CASSQDSTSTDTQYF
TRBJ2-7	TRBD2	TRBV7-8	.	TGTGCCAGCAGCTTAGTGTCACTAGCGGGGGCCATAAGCTCCTACGAGCAGTACTTC	CASSLVSLAGAISSYEQYF
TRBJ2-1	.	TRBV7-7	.	TGTGCCAGCAGCTTGCTCGGGGTCTCTAACCTCAATGAGCAGTTCTTC	CASSLLGVSNLNEQFF
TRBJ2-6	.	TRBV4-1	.	TGCGCCAGCAGCACACAACAGGTCTCTGGGGCCAACGTCCTGACTTTC	CASSTQQVSGANVLTF
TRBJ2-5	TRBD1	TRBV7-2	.	TGTGCCAGCAGCTTGTCCGGGACAGGGGAGTCGGGGACCCAGTACTTC	CASSLSGTGESGTQYF
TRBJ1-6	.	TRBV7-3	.	TGTGCCAGCAGCTTAGGAGGCTCACCCCTCCACTTT	CASSLGGSPLHF
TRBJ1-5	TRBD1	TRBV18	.	TGTGCCAGCTCACCCTCTGTGGGAGGGACAGGGATCCGTCAGCCCCAGCATTTT	CASSPSVGGTGIRQPQHF
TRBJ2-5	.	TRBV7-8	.	TGTGCCAGCAGCTTAAATCCACCCGGGAAAGAGACCCAGTACTTC	CASSLNPPGKETQYF
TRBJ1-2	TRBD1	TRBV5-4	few	TGTGCCAGCACCATGCTTCCAGCGGGGACAGGGAAACGTGTTGGCTACACCTTC	CASTMLPAGTGKRVGYTF
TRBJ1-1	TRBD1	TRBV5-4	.	TGTGCCAGCAGCACGGACAGGGGGGAGGTCACTGAAGCTTTCTTT	CASSTDRGEVTEAFF
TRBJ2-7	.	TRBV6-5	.	TGTGCCAGCAGTCCCCCGGGTCCAAGGGAGCAGTACTTC	CASSPPGPREQYF
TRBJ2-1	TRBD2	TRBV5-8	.	TGTGCCAGTCCCCCGCGGGGGGTCTACAATGAGCAGTTCTTC	CASPPRGVYNEQFF
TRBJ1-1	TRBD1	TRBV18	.	TGTGCCAGCTTGGGGACAGTAAACACTGAAGCTTTCTTT	CASLGTVNTEAFF
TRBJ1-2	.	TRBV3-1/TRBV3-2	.	TGTGCCAGCAGCCAAGCAGGGGACTATGGCTACACCTTC	CASSQAGDYGYTF
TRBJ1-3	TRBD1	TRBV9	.	TGTGCCAGCGCCGTGGGGACAGGCCCTGGAAACACCATATATTTT	CASAVGTGPGNTIYF
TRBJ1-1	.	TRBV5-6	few	TGTGCCAGCAGCTTGGGCCTGGGGCTTCCCACTGAAGCTTTCTTT	CASSLGLGLPTEAFF
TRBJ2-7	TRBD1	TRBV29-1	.	TGCAGCGTTCTGACAGGGGGTGATGACGAGCAGTACTTC	CSVLTGGDDEQYF
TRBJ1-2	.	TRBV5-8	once	TGTGCCAGCAGCGCGATAGAGGCCGCCTACTATGGCTACACCTTC	CASSAIEAAYYGYTF